A selection of T cell receptor beta chains follows, all from one sample in a study of sequential checkpoint blockade in melanoma. TCRdb's table, derived via immunoSEQ multiplex PCR, lists solely in-frame clones and lacks some. This sample has about 32,000 clones, with under 90% found just once. This material consisted of CD8+ T cells sorted from blood (inferred from file names), taken from a patient given nivolumab and ipilimumab in sequence. Receptor source: a human donor with melanoma. Both conserved end residues are part of each CDR3. Each record gives: clone size, V gene, CDR3 length, D gene, J gene, CDR3 protein, CDR3 DNA. D genes are given only for firm matches. Some rows mark clone size as missing; the rest say once, few, many or name a class of expanded clone.

>-|TRBV19|15|-|TRBJ2-7
CASSSNRDSSYEQYF
TGTGCCAGTAGTTCTAACAGGGATTCCTCCTACGAGCAGTACTTC
>-|TRBV9|15|TRBD2|TRBJ2-7
CASSVDGTTYYEQYF
TGTGCCAGCAGCGTAGACGGGACTACCTACTACGAGCAGTACTTC
>-|TRBV6-5|12|-|TRBJ2-3
CASSPDTDTQYF
TGTGCCAGCAGTCCAGACACAGATACGCAGTATTTT
>-|TRBV15|15|-|TRBJ2-2
CATAKGRGNTGELFF
TGTGCCACCGCGAAAGGTCGGGGTAACACCGGGGAGCTGTTTTTT
>-|TRBV6-5|13|-|TRBJ2-7
CASSHRGGYEQYF
TGTGCCAGCAGTCACAGGGGGGGCTACGAGCAGTACTTC
>-|TRBV10-3|16|TRBD2|TRBJ2-4
CAISESQSGTKNIQYF
TGTGCCATCAGTGAGTCCCAGAGCGGGACCAAAAACATTCAGTACTTC
>-|TRBV10-2|11|TRBD2|TRBJ2-1
CASGTSGNQFF
TGCGCCAGTGGGACTAGCGGGAACCAGTTCTTC
>-|TRBV5-1|17|TRBD2|TRBJ2-3
CASSFRSGGEYTDTQYF
TGCGCCAGCAGCTTCAGGAGCGGGGGCGAATACACAGATACGCAGTATTTT
>-|TRBV10-3|15|TRBD1|TRBJ2-7
CAINPRQGVRNEQYF
TGTGCCATCAACCCAAGACAGGGGGTCCGAAACGAGCAGTACTTC
>-|TRBV19|15|-|TRBJ2-3
CASSIGVNGVDTQYF
TGTGCCAGTAGTATAGGAGTAAATGGTGTAGATACGCAGTATTTT
>-|TRBV6-5|14|-|TRBJ1-5
CASSLLASNQPQHF
TGTGCCAGCAGCCTACTCGCCAGCAATCAGCCCCAGCATTTT
>-|TRBV18|16|-|TRBJ1-5
CASSPTTGGLDQPQHF
TGTGCCAGCTCACCCACCACCGGGGGGCTGGATCAGCCCCAGCATTTT
>-|TRBV7-2|14|-|TRBJ2-7
CASSLGARAYEQYF
TGTGCCAGCAGCTTAGGCGCCAGGGCCTACGAGCAGTACTTC
>-|TRBV6-4|15|TRBD1|TRBJ1-6
CASSDSTGGNSPLHF
TGTGCCAGCAGTGACTCGACAGGGGGTAATTCACCCCTCCACTTT
>-|TRBV28|16|TRBD1|TRBJ1-3
CASSLPLTGWGNTIYF
TGTGCCAGCAGTTTACCCCTGACAGGGTGGGGAAACACCATATATTTT
>once|TRBV5-6|18|-|TRBJ2-1
CASSFGSGSIVLHNEQFF
TGTGCCAGCAGCTTCGGATCAGGGTCGATCGTTCTACACAATGAGCAGTTCTTC
>-|TRBV27|16|TRBD2|TRBJ2-2
CASSHRLAGGTGELFF
TGTGCCAGCAGTCACCGACTAGCGGGTGGCACCGGGGAGCTGTTTTTT
>-|TRBV28|16|-|TRBJ2-2
CASSFQGYPNTGELFF
TGTGCCAGCAGTTTCCAGGGTTACCCGAACACCGGGGAGCTGTTTTTT
>-|TRBV18|13|-|TRBJ2-7
CASSPPGGYEQYF
TGTGCCAGCTCACCACCAGGGGGCTACGAGCAGTACTTC
>-|TRBV7-9|13|TRBD1|TRBJ1-4
CASSRSGTGILFF
TGTGCCAGCAGCCGATCCGGGACAGGGATACTGTTTTTT
>-|TRBV27|15|TRBD2|TRBJ2-1
CASSSYSGSSNEQFF
TGTGCCAGCAGTTCCTATAGCGGGAGCTCAAATGAGCAGTTCTTC
>-|TRBV27|16|TRBD2|TRBJ2-7
CASSLSGRAYTYEQYF
TGTGCCAGCAGTTTAAGCGGGAGGGCTTATACCTACGAGCAGTACTTC